Described below is a single T cell receptor (beta chain) sequence and its context. The data were produced by immunoSEQ multiplex PCR, yet TCRdb's version contains in-frame clones alone and is incomplete. The sample has approximately 510,000 clones, 60% to 85% seen once. The entry originates in a study of shared clonotypes between healthy human individuals. Only Caucasian adults living in Nashville, Tennessee made up the donor group. It was approximately 100 million PBMCs that unsorted samples used for genomic DNA. Germline trimming cut 5 bases from V and 5 bases from J; bases unmatched to any gene: 13. CDR3 length equals 16 residues. CDR1 SGHTA and CDR2 FQGNSA come from the germline V gene.

This sequence joins TRBV7-2 and TRBJ2-3; 7 nucleotides agree with TRBD2. The receptor's source is a woman between 40 and 55 years old in good health. Some clones in this sample may be carry-over from other donors' samples. The specimen sequenced was PBMCs. This CDR3 is CASSPSSGPGLDTQYF. The CDR3 DNA sequence: TGTGCCAGCAGCCCCTCTAGCGGCCCCGGATTAGATACGCAGTATTTT.